These 15 T cell receptor beta chains share one sample of origin, sequenced in a study of blood T cell repertoires in COVID-19 (TCRdb year 2020). The library relied on the immunoSEQ multiplex PCR assay. This is the immuneACCESS table as TCRdb keeps it, with only in-frame sequences that have V and J called. A part of the clones is gone; compared with another copy, unresolved V genes explain less than half, and the rest is unexplained. The sample table shows 200,000 to 300,000 clones, and approximately 81% are seen once. Less than 5% of the sample goes to the ten largest clones. Sample: peripheral blood. The receptors originated from a man in his fifties or sixties with acute or convalescent COVID-19.

The rearrangement links TRBV4-1 to TRBJ2-7, with 14 bases matching TRBD2. Germline V gives CDR1 MGHRA, CDR2 YSYEKL. There are 14 residues in the CDR3. Germline trimming cut 4 bases from V and 6 bases from J; bases unmatched to any gene: 2. CDR3 DNA: TGCGCCAGCAGCCTGGGACTAGCGGGAGCCGAGCAGTACTTC. Protein product: CASSLGLAGAEQYF.

This chain connects TRBV7-3 to TRBJ1-1; no reliable D call. Looked up from germline, CDR1 is SGHTA and CDR2 is FQGTGA. The CDR3 is 15 residues long. Trimming took off 0 bases at V and 1 base at J, with 9 bases between the two ends. Here the CDR3 DNA reads TGTGCCAGCAGCTTAACCTCCGCCGGGAACACTGAAGCTTTCTTT. Its translation is CASSLTSAGNTEAFF.

This sequence joins TRBV7-3 and TRBJ2-5; D possibly corresponds to TRBD2 (5 bases). The CDR3 is 13 amino acids. V was shortened by 1 base and J by 4 bases, with 7 bases between the two germline ends. From germline, CDR1 is SGHTA and CDR2 FQGTGA. The CDR3 DNA is TGTGCCAGCAGCTTAATAAGCGGAGAGACCCAGTACTTC. Protein product: CASSLISGETQYF.

This clone was counted a single time. The V and J genes are TRBV27 and TRBJ2-2; TRBD1 aligns across 10 bases. Germline trimming cut 7 bases from V and 7 bases from J; bases unmatched to any gene: 9. Germline CDR1 reads MNHEY; CDR2 reads SMNVEV (reference sequence). The CDR3 contains 15 residues. This chain's CDR3 is CASTWRQGAGGELFF. CDR3 nucleotide sequence: TGTGCCAGCACCTGGCGACAGGGGGCGGGCGGGGAGCTGTTTTTT.

In its sample, this clone was seen once. The V call is TRBV30, the J call TRBJ2-7; the D call may be TRBD1 or TRBD2 (5 bases each). The CDR3 extends over 12 amino acids. Trimming removed 8 bases from V and 0 bases from J, with 11 bases in between. Germline CDR1 is GTSNPN and CDR2 is SVGIG (reference sequence). CDR3 nucleotides: TGTGCCGGGACCGCGAGCTCCTACGAGCAGTACTTC. This sequence encodes CAGTASSYEQYF.

The chain joins TRBV29-1 to TRBJ2-7, with unresolved D. Trimming stripped 3 bases from V and 9 bases from J, with 15 bases between. The germline V gene encodes CDR1 SQVTM and CDR2 ANQGSEA. The CDR3 sequence is 12 residues long. The CDR3 protein is CSVEESGVAQYF. In nucleotides, the CDR3 is TGCAGCGTTGAGGAGTCTGGCGTCGCGCAGTACTTC.

The genes are TRBV6-1 and TRBJ2-1; possibly TRBD1 for D (6 bases). The CDR3 length is 14 residues. The germline CDR1 and CDR2 sequences are MNHNS and SASEGT. The V end lost 3 bases, the J end lost 8 bases, and 14 bases lay between the germline ends. CDR3 residues: CASSERGSTYEQFF. DNA of the CDR3: TGTGCCAGCAGTGAGAGGGGGAGTACCTATGAGCAGTTCTTC.

The chain has TRBV19 and TRBJ1-1, with 7 nucleotides matching TRBD1. Unmatched junction bases numbered 14, after V lost 6 bases and J lost 7 bases. The germline V gene encodes CDR1 LNHDA and CDR2 SQIVND (reference sequence). CDR3 length: 15 residues. The CDR3 here is CASRLTGTAGGEAFF. The DNA of the CDR3 is TGTGCCAGTAGGCTTACCGGGACAGCAGGAGGTGAAGCTTTCTTT. Full variable domain (outside the CDR3, taken from reference TRBV19 and TRBJ1-1): DGGITQSPKYLFRKEGQNVTLSCEQNLNHDAMYWYRQDPGQGLRLIYYSQIVNDFQKGDIAEGYSVSREKKESFPLTVTSAQKNPTAFYLCASRLTGTAGGEAFFGQGTRLTVV.

The J gene is TRBJ2-1, the V gene TRBV7-2; TRBD2 agrees at 8 bases. The germline V gene has CDR1 SGHTA and CDR2 FQGNSA. Trimming removed 0 bases from V and 9 bases from J; junction bases left unmatched: 7. This CDR3 comprises 15 residues. CDR3 protein: CASSLAVGRAGEQFF. CDR3 DNA sequence: TGTGCCAGCAGCTTAGCCGTCGGGAGGGCAGGTGAGCAGTTCTTC.

The rearrangement links TRBV6-1 to TRBJ2-5, with 8 bases lining up with TRBD1. V trimming: 2 bases; J trimming: 3 bases; junction bases outside the gene matches: 5. CDR3 size: 15 residues. Germline CDR1 and CDR2: MNHNS and SASEGT. The CDR3 spells CASSEIGQGKETQYF. In nucleotides, the CDR3 is TGTGCCAGCAGTGAAATCGGACAGGGTAAAGAGACCCAGTACTTC.

This CDR3 reads CASSQYGGIRTDTQYF. The CDR3 nucleotides read TGTGCCAGCAGTCAATACGGCGGGATCCGGACAGATACGCAGTATTTT. The gene calls are TRBV6-6 and TRBJ2-3; weak D call: TRBD2 (6 bases). Trimming pared 5 bases from V and 3 bases from J, leaving 18 bases between. Germline V lookup: CDR1 MNHNY, CDR2 SVGAGI (reference sequence). This CDR3 spans 16 amino acids.

This chain uses TRBV5-1 with TRBJ1-2; possibly TRBD1 for D (6 bases). Trimming left V 4 bases short and J 2 bases short, with 18 bases between. The CDR3 consists of 16 residues. From germline, CDR1 is SGHRS and CDR2 YFSETQ. CDR3 amino acids: CASSPSPDSPNYGYTF. CDR3 nucleotide sequence: TGCGCCAGCAGCCCCTCCCCGGACAGTCCGAACTATGGCTACACCTTC.

The chain has TRBV5-1 and TRBJ2-1; D unresolved. The CDR3 loop spans 14 amino acids. The germline V and J ends were trimmed by 5 bases and 3 bases, with 12 bases remaining between them. Germline V gene data show CDR1 as SGHRS and CDR2 as YFSETQ. The CDR3 is CASSQATGYNEQFF. In DNA, the CDR3 is TGCGCCAGCAGTCAAGCCACGGGCTACAATGAGCAGTTCTTC.

This clone was seen only a few times. Other DNA sequences in the sample encode the same CDR3. The chain carries TRBV5-1 and TRBJ2-4; D is uncertain. CDR1 is SGHRS and CDR2 is YFSETQ in the germline V gene. V lost 0 bases, J lost 0 bases, and 4 bases lay in between. CDR3 length: 14 residues. In DNA, the CDR3 is TGCGCCAGCAGCTTGGGAGGAGCCAAAAACATTCAGTACTTC. It yields the protein CASSLGGAKNIQYF.

This clone was picked up a small number of times. The J gene is TRBJ1-6, the V gene TRBV18; tentatively, D is TRBD1 (5 bases). With 3 bases removed from V and 9 bases from J, the gap between germline ends came to 15 bases. Germline V CDR1 and CDR2: KGHSH, LQKENI. The CDR3 extends over 15 amino acids. The CDR3 protein is CASSPAGGRLSPLHF. The CDR3 DNA is TGTGCCAGCTCACCTGCCGGGGGAAGACTTTCACCCCTCCACTTT.